This T cell receptor (beta chain) derives from a study of cytomegalovirus exposure and HLA in healthy donors. On the study more broadly: Earlier work reported roughly 120 million unique TCR beta sequences from some 180 million T cells. Whole-study findings and limits: A later analysis, which compared TCR beta chains of equal frequency, found the HLA-associated ones more clonally expanded.

As for this clone: Antigen: not known.

PCR employed 60 Vbeta and 13 Jbeta primers. The method was immunoSEQ multiplex PCR; TCRdb's version includes in-frame clones alone and lacks a portion of them. The top ten clones hold less than 8.5% of a sample with under 250,000 clones, over 70% of them seen once. This sequence originates from a woman in her sixties in good health and CMV-seropositive. Input material: PBMCs.

The CDR3 reads CASSGSDSFNQPQHF. CDR3 bases: TGTGCCAGCAGCGGGTCGGACAGTTTCAATCAGCCCCAGCATTTT. The V gene is TRBV6-1, the J gene TRBJ1-5; TRBD1 is a possible D gene (6 bases). This CDR3 contains 15 residues. Trimming removed 6 bases from V and 3 bases from J, with 15 bases in between. Germline V gene data show CDR1 as MNHNS and CDR2 as SASEGT.